What follows describes a single T cell receptor beta chain. These data are taken from a study of blood T cell repertoires in COVID-19. At the level of the study: Sites in the United States, Italy and Spain provided acute and convalescent COVID-19 samples. PBMCs, B-cell-depleted T cells, or T cells provided the cDNA or gDNA that made up the material.

V dropped 2 bases and J dropped 6; count of bases not matched to a gene: 0. Per germline, CDR1 MNHEY and CDR2 SVGEGT. The CDR3 has 13 amino acids. In the source study's methods: Amplified reference gene primers provided the basis for estimating nucleated cell counts. TCRdb's copy holds only in-frame clones and misses some; the assay was immunoSEQ multiplex PCR. V, J and clone size reflect that table, while D and trimming were determined from the DNA. The data contain just under 150,000 clones, about 83% of them singletons. This TCR was sampled from a woman between 50 and 59 years old with active or convalescent COVID-19. Sequenced: peripheral blood. This chain links TRBV6-2 or TRBV6-3 with TRBJ2-2, with TRBD2 identical over 7 bases. The CDR3 DNA sequence: TGTGCCAGCAGTTACGGGGGGGCCGGGGAGCTGTTTTTT. Translation gives CASSYGGAGELFF.